This passage covers 13 T cell receptor beta chains from one sample sequenced in a study of cytomegalovirus exposure and HLA in healthy donors. TCRdb's table, derived via immunoSEQ multiplex PCR, lists solely in-frame clones and lacks some. The data contain hundreds of thousands of clones, roughly 90% of them singletons. What was sequenced was PBMCs. The receptors originated from a woman between 18 and 30 years old in good health and CMV-seronegative.

The chain recombines TRBV19 with TRBJ2-3, with D possibly matching TRBD1 (6 bases). The CDR3 sequence is 15 residues long. Per the germline V gene, CDR1 is LNHDA and CDR2 is SQIVND (reference sequence). Deletions cut 1 base from V and 4 bases from J, with 12 bases between. This CDR3 is CASSIGQGSADTQYF. The CDR3 nucleotides read TGTGCCAGTAGTATAGGTCAGGGGTCCGCAGATACGCAGTATTTT.

This clone was seen a few times. The gene calls are TRBV6-5 and TRBJ1-5, with TRBD1 matching 7 bases. CDR3 size: 13 residues. V trimming: 4 bases; J trimming: 7 bases; junction bases outside the gene matches: 4. The germline gives CDR1 MNHEY, CDR2 SVGAGI. In DNA form, the CDR3 reads TGTGCCAGCAGTTCAGGGGGGTTACAGCCCCAGCATTTT. Its translation is CASSSGGLQPQHF.

CDR3 loop: CASDSVNTEAFF. CDR3 sequence (DNA): TGTGCCAGCGACAGCGTGAACACTGAAGCTTTCTTT. This sequence joins TRBV28 and TRBJ1-1; possibly TRBD1 for D (5 bases). V shed 8 bases and J shed 0 bases, with 7 bases lying between them. Germline CDR1 and CDR2: MDHEN and SYDVKM. This CDR3 comprises 12 residues.

The chain is built from TRBV4-1 and TRBJ2-1, with D possibly being TRBD1 (7 bases). CDR3 length: 13 residues. Germline values: CDR1 MGHRA, CDR2 YSYEKL. The V end was cut by 4 bases, the J end by 9 bases, with 13 bases between. CDR3: CASSPQGGSEQFF. The DNA of the CDR3 is TGCGCCAGCAGCCCCCAGGGGGGAAGTGAGCAGTTCTTC.

The chain employs TRBV6-6 and TRBJ2-1, with D tentatively TRBD1 (5 bases). The length of the CDR3 is 15 residues. V lost 2 bases and J lost 1, with 9 bases in between. The germline V gene encodes CDR1 MNHNY and CDR2 SVGAGI (reference sequence). The CDR3: CASSYGATSYNEQFF. CDR3 sequence (DNA): TGTGCCAGCAGTTACGGGGCTACTTCCTACAATGAGCAGTTCTTC.

The gene calls are TRBV5-4 and TRBJ2-3, with D maybe TRBD2 (5 bases). The CDR3 is made up of 14 amino acids. The germline V gene encodes CDR1 SGHNT and CDR2 YYREEE (reference sequence). With 5 bases removed from V and 4 bases from J, the gap between germline ends came to 14 bases. The CDR3 spells CASRAEGTADTQYF. The CDR3 region has the DNA TGTGCCAGCAGGGCCGAGGGCACCGCAGATACGCAGTATTTT.

In this sample, this clone turned up a few times. CDR3 sequence (DNA): TGTGCCAGCAGCTTAGCTCAACTTAACTATGGCTACACCTTC. It encodes CASSLAQLNYGYTF. The chain combines TRBV7-9 with TRBJ1-2; D gene uncertain. In germline, CDR1 is SEHNR, CDR2 FQNEAQ (reference sequence). The V gene lost 0 bases and the J gene lost 1 base, with 6 bases spanning the gap. The CDR3 is 14 amino acids.

The V and J genes are TRBV28 and TRBJ1-1; D uncertain. V lost 3 bases and J 4 bases, leaving 6 bases between the germline ends. Germline-derived CDR1 and CDR2 are MDHEN and SYDVKM. The CDR3 length is 12 residues. CDR3 bases: TGTGCCAGCAGTTTTTTCGGCACTGAAGCTTTCTTT. Translated: CASSFFGTEAFF.

This sequence joins TRBV4-1 and TRBJ2-7, with a possible D match to TRBD1 (5 bases). The CDR3 contains 14 residues. Trimming left V 5 bases short and J 3 bases short, with 14 bases between. Germline assignment: CDR1 MGHRA and CDR2 YSYEKL. The CDR3: CASSSQGTGYEQYF. The CDR3 DNA reads as TGCGCCAGCAGCTCTCAGGGTACTGGCTACGAGCAGTACTTC.

The V gene is TRBV28, the J gene TRBJ1-5; the match to TRBD1 covers 8 bases. The ends lost 10 bases at V and 4 bases at J; junction bases unmatched: 18. Germline V gene sequence: CDR1 MDHEN, CDR2 SYDVKM. The CDR3 extends over 17 amino acids. The DNA for the CDR3 is TGTGCCATCGCTCGAGACGCATGGACAGGGAGGAATCAGCCCCAGCATTTT. This gives the protein CAIARDAWTGRNQPQHF.

This clone appeared a few times. The chain recombines TRBV11-2 with TRBJ1-1, with no clear D. Germline V CDR1 and CDR2: SGHAT, FQNNGV. Trimming stripped 4 bases from V and 11 bases from J, with 20 bases between. The CDR3 is made up of 14 amino acids. The CDR3 coding sequence is TGTGCCAGCAGCTCCGAGCGGGGAGACATAAGGGCTTTCTTT. Translated, it gives CASSSERGDIRAFF.

The chain has TRBV19 and TRBJ2-7, with a tentative D call TRBD2 (5 bases). V gave up 1 base and J gave up 2 bases, with 9 bases separating them. There are 14 residues in the CDR3. From germline, CDR1 is LNHDA and CDR2 SQIVND (reference sequence). CDR3 coding DNA: TGTGCCAGTAGTATAGTTGCGGGTCCCTACGAGCAGTACTTC. It translates to CASSIVAGPYEQYF.

This clone was seen a few times. The chain couples TRBV11-3 to TRBJ2-1; TRBD2 agrees at 9 bases. V shed 2 bases, J shed 8 bases, and the junction held 10 bases outside the gene matches. Germline values: CDR1 SGHNT, CDR2 YENEEA. The CDR3 runs 16 residues. The CDR3 DNA follows: TGTGCCAGCAGCTTAACGGTGCGGGAGGGTGCCGATGAGCAGTTCTTC. As protein: CASSLTVREGADEQFF.